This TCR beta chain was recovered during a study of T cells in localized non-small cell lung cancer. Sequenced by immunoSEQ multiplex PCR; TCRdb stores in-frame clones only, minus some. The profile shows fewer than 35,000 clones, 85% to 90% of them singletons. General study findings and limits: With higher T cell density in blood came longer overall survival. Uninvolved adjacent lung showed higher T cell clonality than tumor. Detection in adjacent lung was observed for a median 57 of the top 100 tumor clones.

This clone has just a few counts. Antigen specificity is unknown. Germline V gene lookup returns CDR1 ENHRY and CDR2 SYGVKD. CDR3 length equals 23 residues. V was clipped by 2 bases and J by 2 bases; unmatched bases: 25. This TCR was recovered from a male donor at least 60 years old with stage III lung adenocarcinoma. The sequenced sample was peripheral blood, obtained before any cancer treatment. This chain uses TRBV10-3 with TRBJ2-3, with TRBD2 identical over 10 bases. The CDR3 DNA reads TGTGCCATCAGTGAGCCGGGAGCTAGCGGGAGCGGGAGGCATACAGGTTACACAGATACGCAGTATTTT. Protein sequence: CAISEPGASGSGRHTGYTDTQYF.